This T cell receptor (beta chain) was sequenced in a study of blood T cells in healthy people across ages. V lost 0 bases to trimming and J lost 8 bases; unmatched junction nucleotides: 3. This CDR3 comprises 12 residues. CDR1 is SQVTM and CDR2 is ANQGSEA in the germline V gene. This clonotype was observed a few times. Sample-barcoded 5' priming and a J-beta primer mix drove a second PCR of about 7 to 12 cycles. In TCRdb, the 5' RACE reads were re-called with MiXCR into one record per CDR3 protein. The data show about 1 million distinct CDR3 sequences, 20% to 25% seen once. These same records also appear under a second study, on T cells of mothers and their children.

The sequence was obtained from a girl aged 2-10 years in good health. Sequencing used blood. The chain couples TRBV29-1 to TRBJ1-2; 7 nucleotides match TRBD1. This CDR3 is CSVEDTGVGYTF. The CDR3 DNA reads TGCAGCGTTGAAGATACAGGGGTAGGCTACACCTTC.